This T cell receptor (beta chain) stems from a study of PD-1 blockade in mismatch repair-deficient tumors (dated by TCRdb to 2016 to 2017). With respect to the entire study: The trial enrolled fewer than 90 consecutive patients with approximately eleven mismatch repair-deficient cancer types between 2013 and late 2016, all previously treated and progressing. Deep sequencing of TCR CDR3 regions was used to track tumor-associated T cell clones in peripheral blood of patients responding to PD-1 blockade.

For this clone: Its antigen remains undetermined. Base qualities are missing; no much larger clone stands one base away.

Libraries were built with the immunoSEQ multiplex PCR assay. TCRdb obtained this table from immuneACCESS and retained in-frame rearrangements with V and J assigned. These tables miss some clones; where compared with another copy, unresolved V genes account for less than half of the shortfall, and the remainder is unexplained. The sample table lists about 3,700 clones, over 70% of them with a count of one. 6.5% to 8% of the sample goes to the ten largest clones. Overall study outcomes, separate from this receptor: Rapid expansion after pembrolizumab followed by contraction, generally before radiologic responses, was shown by tumor-resident clones, which were often undetectable in blood before treatment.

The time point label here, explained by the study, means: archival surgical resection tumor tissue. For every enrolled patient, mismatch repair deficiency was confirmed by either polymerase chain reaction or immunohistochemistry. A few patients who responded to pembrolizumab therapy underwent TCR sequencing. The tumor tissue used for TCR sequencing was obtained from archival surgical resections of the three responding patients. Pembrolizumab PD-1 blockade was prospectively tested in advanced mismatch repair-deficient cancers, regardless of tissue of origin, in the phase II trial. In the germline V gene, CDR1 corresponds to SGHRS and CDR2 to YFSETQ. The CDR3, cysteine through phenylalanine, is 21 amino acids long. The read is trimmed to its CDR3 DNA, 63 bases read in frame from base 1. Clipping removes 0 bases from V and 5 bases from J, with 19 as the unmatched junction base count.

The material sequenced was primary tumor tissue, taken from a patient treated with pembrolizumab. The sequence is built from TRBV5-1 and TRBJ2-5; 13 nucleotides in the junction match TRBD2. The sequence was obtained from an adult with mismatch repair-deficient cancer. CDR3 loop: CASSLVGHKTSGRPLGETQYF. The DNA sequence follows: TGCGCCAGCAGCTTGGTTGGACACAAGACTAGCGGGAGGCCCCTAGGGGAGACCCAGTACTTC.